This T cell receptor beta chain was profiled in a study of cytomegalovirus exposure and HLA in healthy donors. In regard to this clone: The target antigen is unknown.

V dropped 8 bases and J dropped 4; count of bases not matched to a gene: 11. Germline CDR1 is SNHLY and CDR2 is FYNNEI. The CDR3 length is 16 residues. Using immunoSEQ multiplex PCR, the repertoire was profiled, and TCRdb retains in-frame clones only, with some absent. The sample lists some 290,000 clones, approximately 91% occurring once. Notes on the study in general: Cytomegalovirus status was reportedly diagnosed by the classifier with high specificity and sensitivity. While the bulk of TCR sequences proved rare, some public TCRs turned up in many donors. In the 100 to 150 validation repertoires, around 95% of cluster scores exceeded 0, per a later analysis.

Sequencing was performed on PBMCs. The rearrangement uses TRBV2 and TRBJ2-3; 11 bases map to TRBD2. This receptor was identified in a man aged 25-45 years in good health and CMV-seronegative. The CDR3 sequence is CASLTVAGGRPDTQYF. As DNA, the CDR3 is TGTGCCAGCCTCACCGTAGCGGGGGGGCGTCCAGATACGCAGTATTTT. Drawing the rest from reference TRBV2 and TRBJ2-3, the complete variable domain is EPEVTQTPSHQVTQMGQEVILRCVPISNHLYFYWYRQILGQKVEFLVSFYNNEISEKSEIFDDQFSVERPDGSNFTLKIRSTKLEDSAMYFCASLTVAGGRPDTQYFGPGTRLTVL.